The rows below give T cell receptor beta chains drawn from one sample of a study of memory CD4+ T cells and cytomegalovirus serostatus. The table came from immunoSEQ multiplex PCR; TCRdb's copy has only in-frame clones and leaves some out. The sample has tens of thousands of clones, around 78% seen once. The sequenced sample was memory CD4+ T cells from blood. The origin of the receptors is an adult in good health and CMV-seronegative. CDR3s include the opening cysteine and the closing phenylalanine or tryptophan. Fields, in order: CDR3 DNA, CDR3 protein, J gene, D gene, clone size, V gene. A D gene is named only where the DNA matches it firmly. Clone size appears in some rows only: once, few, many, or a class for an expanded clone.

DNA: TGCGCCACGGGCGGCTCCAACTATGGCTACACCTTC
CDR3: CATGGSNYGYTF
J: TRBJ1-2
D: -
size: -
V: TRBV23-1

DNA: TGCAGCGTTGGTTCTTCTAGCCCTGACCTCACAGATACGCAGTATTTT
CDR3: CSVGSSSPDLTDTQYF
J: TRBJ2-3
D: -
size: -
V: TRBV29-1

DNA: TGTGCCAGCAGCGAAGAGACTAGCGGGGTACAGTACCAAGAGACCCAGTACTTC
CDR3: CASSEETSGVQYQETQYF
J: TRBJ2-5
D: TRBD2
size: -
V: TRBV13

DNA: TGCGCCAGCAGCCAAGATCTAGGGCGGACATACGGTCAGCCCCAGCATTTT
CDR3: CASSQDLGRTYGQPQHF
J: TRBJ1-5
D: -
size: -
V: TRBV4-1

DNA: TGTGCCAGAGAACTAGCGGGGGGGCCAGTGGATGAGCAGTTCTTC
CDR3: CARELAGGPVDEQFF
J: TRBJ2-1
D: TRBD2
size: -
V: TRBV6-1

DNA: TGCGCCAGCAGGACAGGGGGCGGGGATACTGAAGCTTTCTTT
CDR3: CASRTGGGDTEAFF
J: TRBJ1-1
D: TRBD1
size: -
V: TRBV5-1

DNA: TGTGCCAGCAGTTCGGGACGATTGGGAGGCTACACCTTC
CDR3: CASSSGRLGGYTF
J: TRBJ1-2
D: -
size: few
V: TRBV28

DNA: TGTGCCAGCAGTTACCGGATCTACGAGCAGTACTTC
CDR3: CASSYRIYEQYF
J: TRBJ2-7
D: -
size: few
V: TRBV28

DNA: TGTGCCAGTCTTTCGGAGGCAGGGCGCAACTATGGCTACACCTTC
CDR3: CASLSEAGRNYGYTF
J: TRBJ1-2
D: -
size: -
V: TRBV19

DNA: TGTGCCAGCAGCCCCGGACAGGGTGAAGCTTTCTTT
CDR3: CASSPGQGEAFF
J: TRBJ1-1
D: TRBD1
size: few
V: TRBV2

DNA: TGTGCCAGCTCACCACGTAGACAGGGAAGTGTGTGGGAGACCCAGTACTTC
CDR3: CASSPRRQGSVWETQYF
J: TRBJ2-5
D: TRBD1
size: few
V: TRBV18

DNA: TGTGCCAGCAGGGATCGGACCAGCACAGATACGCAGTATTTT
CDR3: CASRDRTSTDTQYF
J: TRBJ2-3
D: -
size: -
V: TRBV6-1

DNA: TGTGCCAGCAGCTTAGCCCCGACAGGGCTGCTGAATCAGCCCCAGCATTTT
CDR3: CASSLAPTGLLNQPQHF
J: TRBJ1-5
D: TRBD1
size: -
V: TRBV7-9

DNA: TGTGCCAGCAGTTACTCGTCAGGGGGATCAGATACGCAGTATTTT
CDR3: CASSYSSGGSDTQYF
J: TRBJ2-3
D: TRBD1
size: -
V: TRBV6-5

DNA: TGTGCCAGCCTCCCGTGGGGGGGAAACTATGGCTACACCTTC
CDR3: CASLPWGGNYGYTF
J: TRBJ1-2
D: -
size: -
V: TRBV19